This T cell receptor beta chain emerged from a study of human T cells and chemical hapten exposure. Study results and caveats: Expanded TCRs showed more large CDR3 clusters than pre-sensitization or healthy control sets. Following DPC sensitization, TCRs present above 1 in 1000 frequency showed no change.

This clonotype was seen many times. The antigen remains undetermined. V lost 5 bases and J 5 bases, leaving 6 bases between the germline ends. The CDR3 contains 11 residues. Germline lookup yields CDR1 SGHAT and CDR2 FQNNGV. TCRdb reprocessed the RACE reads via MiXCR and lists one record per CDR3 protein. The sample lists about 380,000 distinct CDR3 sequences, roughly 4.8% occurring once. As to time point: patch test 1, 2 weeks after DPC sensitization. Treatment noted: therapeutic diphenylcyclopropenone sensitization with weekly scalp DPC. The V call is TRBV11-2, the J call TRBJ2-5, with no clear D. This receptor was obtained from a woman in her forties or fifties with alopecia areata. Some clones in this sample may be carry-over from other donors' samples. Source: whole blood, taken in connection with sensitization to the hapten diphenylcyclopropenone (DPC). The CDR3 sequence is CASSPLETQYF. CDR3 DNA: TGTGCCAGCAGCCCACTCGAGACCCAGTACTTC.